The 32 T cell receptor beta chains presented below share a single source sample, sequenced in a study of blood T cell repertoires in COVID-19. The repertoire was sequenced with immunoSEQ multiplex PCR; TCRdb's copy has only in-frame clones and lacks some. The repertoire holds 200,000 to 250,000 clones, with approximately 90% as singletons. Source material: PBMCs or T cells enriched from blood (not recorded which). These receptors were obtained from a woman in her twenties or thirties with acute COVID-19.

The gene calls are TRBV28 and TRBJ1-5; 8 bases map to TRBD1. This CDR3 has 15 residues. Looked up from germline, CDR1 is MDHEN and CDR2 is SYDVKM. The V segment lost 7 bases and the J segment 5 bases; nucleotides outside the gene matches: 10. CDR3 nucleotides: TGTGCCAGCAATTCCCCGGCAGGGGGCTATCAGCCCCAGCATTTT. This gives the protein CASNSPAGGYQPQHF.

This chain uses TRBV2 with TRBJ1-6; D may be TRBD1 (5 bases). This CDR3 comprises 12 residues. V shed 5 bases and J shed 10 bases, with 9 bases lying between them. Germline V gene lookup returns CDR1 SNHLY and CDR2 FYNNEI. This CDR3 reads CASSLRESPLHF. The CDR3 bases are TGTGCCAGCAGTCTCAGGGAATCACCCCTCCACTTT.

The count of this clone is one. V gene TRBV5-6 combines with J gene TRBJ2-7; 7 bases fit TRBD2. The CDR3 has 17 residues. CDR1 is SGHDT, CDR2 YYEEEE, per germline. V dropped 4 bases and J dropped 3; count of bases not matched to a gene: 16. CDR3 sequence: CASSQLGTSGVYYEQYF. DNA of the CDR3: TGTGCCAGCAGCCAATTAGGGACGAGCGGGGTTTACTACGAGCAGTACTTC.

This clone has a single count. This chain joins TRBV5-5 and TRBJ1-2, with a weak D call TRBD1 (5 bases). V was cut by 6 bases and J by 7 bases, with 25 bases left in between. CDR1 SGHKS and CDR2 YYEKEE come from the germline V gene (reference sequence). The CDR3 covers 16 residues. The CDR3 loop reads CASTPVPTDRWRGYTF. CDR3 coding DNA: TGTGCCAGCACCCCGGTGCCGACAGATCGATGGCGTGGCTACACCTTC.

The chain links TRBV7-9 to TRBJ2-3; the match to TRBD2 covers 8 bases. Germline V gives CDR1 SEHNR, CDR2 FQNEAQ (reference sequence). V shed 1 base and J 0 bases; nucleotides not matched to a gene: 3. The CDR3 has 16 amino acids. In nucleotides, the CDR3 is TGTGCCAGCAGCTTAGGTGCGGGGGGTAGCACAGATACGCAGTATTTT. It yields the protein CASSLGAGGSTDTQYF. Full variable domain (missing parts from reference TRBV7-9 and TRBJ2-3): DTGVSQNPRHKITKRGQNVTFRCDPISEHNRLYWYRQTLGQGPEFLTYFQNEAQLEKSRLLSDRFSAERPKGSFSTLEIQRTEQGDSAMYLCASSLGAGGSTDTQYFGPGTRLTVL.

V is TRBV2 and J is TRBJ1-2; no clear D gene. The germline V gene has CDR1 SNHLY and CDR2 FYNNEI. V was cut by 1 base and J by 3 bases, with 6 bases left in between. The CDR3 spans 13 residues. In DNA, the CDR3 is TGTGCCAGCAGTGAAGGAACAGACTATGGCTACACCTTC. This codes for CASSEGTDYGYTF.

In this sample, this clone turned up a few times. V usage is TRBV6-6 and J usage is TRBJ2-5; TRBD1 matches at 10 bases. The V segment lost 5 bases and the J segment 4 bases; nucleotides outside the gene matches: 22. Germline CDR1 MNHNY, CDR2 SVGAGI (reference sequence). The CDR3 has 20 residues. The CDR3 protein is CASSRMPSGQGKGFGETQYF. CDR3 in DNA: TGTGCCAGCAGTCGCATGCCCTCGGGACAGGGGAAGGGGTTTGGAGAGACCCAGTACTTC.

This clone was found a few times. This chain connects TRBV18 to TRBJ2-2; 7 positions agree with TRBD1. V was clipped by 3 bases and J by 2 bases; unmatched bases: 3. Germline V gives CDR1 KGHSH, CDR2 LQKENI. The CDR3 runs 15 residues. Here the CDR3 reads CASSPQGVNTGELFF. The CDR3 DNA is TGTGCCAGCTCACCCCAGGGGGTAAACACCGGGGAGCTGTTTTTT. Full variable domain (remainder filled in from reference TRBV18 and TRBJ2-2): NAGVMQNPRHLVRRRGQEARLRCSPMKGHSHVYWYRQLPEEGLKFMVYLQKENIIDESGMPKERFSAEFPKEGPSILRIQQVVRGDSAAYFCASSPQGVNTGELFFGEGSRLTVL.

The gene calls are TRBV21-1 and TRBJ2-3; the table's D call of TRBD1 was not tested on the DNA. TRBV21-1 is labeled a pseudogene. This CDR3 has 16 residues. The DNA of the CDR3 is TGTGCCAGCAGCAAAGACGTCAGGGGGCGCACAGATACGCAGTATTTT. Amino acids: CASSKDVRGRTDTQYF.

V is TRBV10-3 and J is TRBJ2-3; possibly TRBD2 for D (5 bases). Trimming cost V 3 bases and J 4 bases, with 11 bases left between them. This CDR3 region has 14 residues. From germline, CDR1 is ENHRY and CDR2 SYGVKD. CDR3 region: CAISEGRESDTQYF. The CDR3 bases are TGTGCCATCAGTGAAGGCCGGGAATCAGATACGCAGTATTTT.

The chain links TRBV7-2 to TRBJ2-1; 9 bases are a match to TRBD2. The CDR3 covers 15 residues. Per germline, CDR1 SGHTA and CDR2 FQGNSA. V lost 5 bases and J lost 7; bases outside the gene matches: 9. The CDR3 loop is CASSAQRGARNEQFF. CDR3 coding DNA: TGTGCCAGCAGCGCTCAGCGGGGGGCTCGGAATGAGCAGTTCTTC.

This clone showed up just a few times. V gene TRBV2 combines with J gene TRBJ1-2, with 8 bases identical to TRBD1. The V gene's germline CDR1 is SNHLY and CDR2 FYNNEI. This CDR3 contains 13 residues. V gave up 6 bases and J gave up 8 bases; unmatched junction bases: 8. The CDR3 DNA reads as TGTGCCAGCAGCGAAACAGGGGGAAGAGGCTACACCTTC. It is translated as CASSETGGRGYTF.

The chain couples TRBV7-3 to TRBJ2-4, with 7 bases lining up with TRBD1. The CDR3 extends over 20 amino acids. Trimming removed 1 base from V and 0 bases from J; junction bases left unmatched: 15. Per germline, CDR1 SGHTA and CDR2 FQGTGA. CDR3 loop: CASSLSEGTVRFLAKNIQYF. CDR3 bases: TGTGCCAGCAGCTTAAGCGAAGGGACAGTAAGATTCCTAGCCAAAAACATTCAGTACTTC.

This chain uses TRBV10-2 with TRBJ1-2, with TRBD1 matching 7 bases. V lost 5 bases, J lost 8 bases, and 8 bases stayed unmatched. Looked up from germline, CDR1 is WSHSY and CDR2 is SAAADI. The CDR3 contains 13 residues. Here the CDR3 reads CASSSGQVHGYTF. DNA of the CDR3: TGCGCCAGCAGTTCCGGACAGGTTCACGGCTACACCTTC.

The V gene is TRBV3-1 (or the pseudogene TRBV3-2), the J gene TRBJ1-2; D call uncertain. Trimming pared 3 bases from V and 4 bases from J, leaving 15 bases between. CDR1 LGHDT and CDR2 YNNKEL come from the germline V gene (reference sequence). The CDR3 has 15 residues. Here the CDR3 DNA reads TGTGCCAGCAGCCAGGGTACTACCCAGAGCTATGGCTACACCTTC. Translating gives CASSQGTTQSYGYTF.

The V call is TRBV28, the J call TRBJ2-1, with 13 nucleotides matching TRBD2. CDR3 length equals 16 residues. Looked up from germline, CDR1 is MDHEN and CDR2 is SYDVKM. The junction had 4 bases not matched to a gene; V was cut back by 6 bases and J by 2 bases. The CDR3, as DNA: TGTGCCAGCAGCATGGGACTAGCGGGAACCTACAATGAGCAGTTCTTC. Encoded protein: CASSMGLAGTYNEQFF.

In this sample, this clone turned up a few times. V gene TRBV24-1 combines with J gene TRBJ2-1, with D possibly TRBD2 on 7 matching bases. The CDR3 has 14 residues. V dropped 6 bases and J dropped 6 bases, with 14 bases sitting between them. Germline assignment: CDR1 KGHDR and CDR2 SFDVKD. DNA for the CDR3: TGTGCCACCAGTCGGGGGGCGATGGGCAATGAGCAGTTCTTC. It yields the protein CATSRGAMGNEQFF.

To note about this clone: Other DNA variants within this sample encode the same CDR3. The CDR3 reads CASSLAGQSYEQYF. CDR3 nucleotides: TGTGCCAGCAGCTTAGCTGGACAGTCCTACGAGCAGTACTTC. The V gene is TRBV7-9, the J gene TRBJ2-7, with D perhaps TRBD1 (6 bases). Trimming removed 0 bases from V and 1 base from J, with 7 bases in between. The CDR3 sequence is 14 residues long. The germline CDR1 and CDR2 sequences are SEHNR and FQNEAQ (reference sequence).

In nucleotides, the CDR3 is TGTGCCAGTAGTCCGAGGACAGGGGACGAGCAGTACTTC. Translated: CASSPRTGDEQYF. The V call is TRBV19, the J call TRBJ2-7; 9 bases map to TRBD1. The V gene end was trimmed by 5 bases and the J gene end by 5 bases; junction bases not matched to a gene: 4. Germline CDR1 reads LNHDA; CDR2 reads SQIVND (reference sequence). This CDR3 contains 13 residues.

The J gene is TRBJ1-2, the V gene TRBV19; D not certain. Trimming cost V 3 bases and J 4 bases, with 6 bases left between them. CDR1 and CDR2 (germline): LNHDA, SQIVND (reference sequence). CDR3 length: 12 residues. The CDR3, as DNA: TGTGCCAGTAGTATCCCTTTCTATGGCTACACCTTC. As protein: CASSIPFYGYTF.

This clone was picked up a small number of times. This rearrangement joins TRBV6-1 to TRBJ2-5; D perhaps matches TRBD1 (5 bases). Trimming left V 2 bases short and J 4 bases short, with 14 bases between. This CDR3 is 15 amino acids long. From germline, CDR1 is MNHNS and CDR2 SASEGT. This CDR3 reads CASSERMRTGETQYF. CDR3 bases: TGTGCCAGCAGTGAAAGGATGAGAACAGGAGAGACCCAGTACTTC.

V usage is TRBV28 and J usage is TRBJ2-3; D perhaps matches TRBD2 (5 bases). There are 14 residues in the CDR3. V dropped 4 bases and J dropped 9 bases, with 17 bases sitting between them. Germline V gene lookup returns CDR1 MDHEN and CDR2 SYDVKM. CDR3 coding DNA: TGTGCCAGCAGTTCCGGACTGGGCCGGCGGACGCAGTATTTT. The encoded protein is CASSSGLGRRTQYF.

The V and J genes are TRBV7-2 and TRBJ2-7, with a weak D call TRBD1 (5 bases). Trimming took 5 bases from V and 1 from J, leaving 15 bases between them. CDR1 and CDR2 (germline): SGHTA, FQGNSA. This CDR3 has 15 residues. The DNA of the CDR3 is TGTGCCAGCAGCCCTTCGTTGGGGCGTTCCTACGAGCAGTACTTC. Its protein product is CASSPSLGRSYEQYF.

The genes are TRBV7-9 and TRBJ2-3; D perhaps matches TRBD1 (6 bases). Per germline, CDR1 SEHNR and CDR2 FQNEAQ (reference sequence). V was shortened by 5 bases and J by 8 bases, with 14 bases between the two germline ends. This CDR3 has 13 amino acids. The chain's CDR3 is CASSPRDIGTQYF. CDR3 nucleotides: TGTGCCAGCAGCCCGAGGGACATCGGTACGCAGTATTTT.

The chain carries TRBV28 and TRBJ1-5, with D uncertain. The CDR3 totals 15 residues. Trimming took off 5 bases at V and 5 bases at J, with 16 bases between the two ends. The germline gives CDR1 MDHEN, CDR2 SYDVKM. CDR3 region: CASSATTVRYQPQHF. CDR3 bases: TGTGCCAGCAGTGCGACAACAGTTCGTTATCAGCCCCAGCATTTT.

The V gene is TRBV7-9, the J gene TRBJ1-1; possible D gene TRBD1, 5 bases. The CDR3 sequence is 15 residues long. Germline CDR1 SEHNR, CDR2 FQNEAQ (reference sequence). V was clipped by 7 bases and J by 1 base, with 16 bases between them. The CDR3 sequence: CASTRTGTENTEAFF. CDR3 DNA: TGTGCCAGCACCAGGACCGGGACTGAGAACACTGAAGCTTTCTTT.

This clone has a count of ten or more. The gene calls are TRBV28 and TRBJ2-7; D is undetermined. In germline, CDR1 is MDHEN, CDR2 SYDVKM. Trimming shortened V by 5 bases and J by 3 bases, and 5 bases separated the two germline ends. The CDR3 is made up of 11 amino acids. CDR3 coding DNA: TGTGCCAGCAGTAAATACTACGAGCAGTACTTC. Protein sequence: CASSKYYEQYF. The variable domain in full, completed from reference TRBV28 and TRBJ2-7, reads DVKVTQSSRYLVKRTGEKVFLECVQDMDHENMFWYRQDPGLGLRLIYFSYDVKMKEKGDIPEGYSVSREKKERFSLILESASTNQTSMYLCASSKYYEQYFGPGTRLTVT.

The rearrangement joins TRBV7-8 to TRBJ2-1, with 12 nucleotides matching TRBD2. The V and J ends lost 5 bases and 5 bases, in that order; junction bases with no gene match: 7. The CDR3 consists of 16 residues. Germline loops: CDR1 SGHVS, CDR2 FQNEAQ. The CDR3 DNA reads TGTGCCAGCAGCCTTTTACTAGCGGGAGGTGACAATGAGCAGTTCTTC. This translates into CASSLLLAGGDNEQFF.

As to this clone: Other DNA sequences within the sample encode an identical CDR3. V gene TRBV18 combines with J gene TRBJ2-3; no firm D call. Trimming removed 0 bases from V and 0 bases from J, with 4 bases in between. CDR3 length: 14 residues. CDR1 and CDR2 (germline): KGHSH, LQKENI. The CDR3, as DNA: TGTGCCAGCTCACCACCCTCCAGCACAGATACGCAGTATTTT. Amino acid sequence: CASSPPSSTDTQYF.

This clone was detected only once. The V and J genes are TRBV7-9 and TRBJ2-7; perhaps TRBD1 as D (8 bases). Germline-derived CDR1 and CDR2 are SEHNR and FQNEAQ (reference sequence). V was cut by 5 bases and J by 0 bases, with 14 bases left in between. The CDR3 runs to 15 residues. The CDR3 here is CASSQQGGNSYEQYF. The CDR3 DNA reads TGTGCCAGCAGCCAACAGGGGGGGAACTCCTACGAGCAGTACTTC.

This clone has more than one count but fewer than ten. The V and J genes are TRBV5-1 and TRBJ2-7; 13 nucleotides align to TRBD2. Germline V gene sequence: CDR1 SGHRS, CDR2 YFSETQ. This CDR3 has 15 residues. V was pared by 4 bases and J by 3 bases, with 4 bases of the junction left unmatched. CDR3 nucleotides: TGCGCCAGCAGCCCCGGGACTAGCGGGAACTACGAGCAGTACTTC. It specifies CASSPGTSGNYEQYF. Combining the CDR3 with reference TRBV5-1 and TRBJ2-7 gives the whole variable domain KAGVTQTPRYLIKTRGQQVTLSCSPISGHRSVSWYQQTPGQGLQFLFEYFSETQRNKGNFPGRFSGRQFSNSRSEMNVSTLELGDSALYLCASSPGTSGNYEQYFGPGTRLTVT.

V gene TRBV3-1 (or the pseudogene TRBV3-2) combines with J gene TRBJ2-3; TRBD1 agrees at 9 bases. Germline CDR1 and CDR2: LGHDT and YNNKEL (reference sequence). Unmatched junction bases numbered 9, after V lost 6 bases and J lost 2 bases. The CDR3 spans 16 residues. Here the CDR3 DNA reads TGTGCCAGCAGTTCGACCGGGACAGGGTCCACAGATACGCAGTATTTT. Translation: CASSSTGTGSTDTQYF.